The 27 T cell receptor beta chains reported below all come from one sample, sequenced in a study of IL-17A CD8 T cells in psoriatic arthritis synovium. After roughly 1.6 hours of PMA and ionomycin stimulation, cells were labeled by IL-17A and IFNgamma secretion assays. The synovial fluid came from psoriatic arthritis joints with active inflammation. Libraries were prepared by immunoSEQ multiplex PCR; TCRdb keeps only in-frame clonotypes and omits some of them. The table records more than 2,000 clones, 72% of them present only once. The sequenced sample consisted of IFN-gamma+ CD8+ T cells from synovial fluid. As to subset: IL-17A-IFNgamma+ memory CD8+ (Tc1) cells. These receptor sequences come from a human donor with psoriatic arthritis.

The chain is built from TRBV15 and TRBJ2-5; weak D call: TRBD2 (7 bases). Per germline, CDR1 LNHNV and CDR2 YYDKDF (reference sequence). Between the trimmed V and J ends, which lost 6 bases and 4 bases, there was a span of 12 bases. CDR3 length: 13 amino acids. CDR3 sequence: CATRRGGSETQYF. The CDR3 DNA reads as TGTGCCACCAGAAGGGGGGGTTCAGAGACCCAGTACTTC.

This clone was picked up one time. The chain employs TRBV10-2 and TRBJ1-5; D remains ambiguous. Germline V gene sequence: CDR1 WSHSY, CDR2 SAAADI. This CDR3 spans 15 amino acids. Trimming shortened V by 0 bases and J by 4 bases, and 10 bases separated the two germline ends. In DNA, the CDR3 is TGCGCCAGCAGTGAGTCGGGAGACAATAATCAGCCCCAGCATTTT. Amino acids: CASSESGDNNQPQHF.

The chain employs TRBV10-2 and TRBJ2-7; D is ambiguous. Trimming stripped 6 bases from V and 3 bases from J, with 6 bases between. This CDR3 comprises 11 residues. CDR1 WSHSY and CDR2 SAAADI come from the germline V gene. DNA of the CDR3: TGCGCCAGCAGCATTAGCTACGAGCAGTACTTC. Translation gives CASSISYEQYF.

The rearrangement links TRBV27 to TRBJ2-6; D is uncertain. There are 16 residues in the CDR3. Germline V gene lookup returns CDR1 MNHEY and CDR2 SMNVEV (reference sequence). V shed 5 bases and J shed 1 base, with 12 bases lying between them. The CDR3 sequence is CASSPTHISGANVLTF. CDR3 sequence (DNA): TGTGCCAGCAGTCCGACTCACATTTCTGGGGCCAACGTCCTGACTTTC. The entire variable domain, with the rest obtained from reference TRBV27 and TRBJ2-6, is as follows: EAQVTQNPRYLITVTGKKLTVTCSQNMNHEYMSWYRQDPGLGLRQIYYSMNVEVTDKGDVPEGYKVSRKEKRNFPLILESPSPNQTSLYFCASSPTHISGANVLTFGAGSRLTVL.

The chain couples TRBV2 to TRBJ1-2, with D tentatively TRBD1 (5 bases). V shed 1 base and J shed 4 bases, with 10 bases lying between them. The germline CDR1 and CDR2 sequences are SNHLY and FYNNEI. The CDR3 has 14 amino acids. CDR3 in DNA: TGTGCCAGCAGTGAAGGGGGCTACGGCTATGGCTACACCTTC. It specifies CASSEGGYGYGYTF.

The chain combines TRBV6-5 with TRBJ1-1; no definite D call. CDR3 size: 14 residues. CDR1 and CDR2 from the germline V gene are MNHEY and SVGAGI. V lost 0 bases, J lost 7 bases, and 12 bases lay in between. The CDR3 reads CASSYSPFGDEAFF. CDR3 DNA sequence: TGTGCCAGCAGTTACTCTCCCTTTGGAGATGAAGCTTTCTTT.

The V gene is TRBV28, the J gene TRBJ2-1; tentatively, D is TRBD1 (6 bases). From germline, CDR1 is MDHEN and CDR2 SYDVKM. CDR3 length equals 14 residues. The ends were cut back, 8 bases at V and 4 bases at J, with 15 bases in the middle. The DNA of the CDR3 is TGTGCCAGCCGGCCCCCAGGGGTGTACAATGAGCAGTTCTTC. As protein: CASRPPGVYNEQFF.

This clone was seen just once. The chain recombines TRBV27 with TRBJ2-7; 7 bases map to TRBD1. The junction had 1 base not matched to a gene; V was cut back by 3 bases and J by 2 bases. Germline V CDR1 and CDR2: MNHEY, SMNVEV (reference sequence). This CDR3 is 13 amino acids long. The CDR3 DNA is TGTGCCAGCAGTTTCGGGACAGCCTACGAGCAGTACTTC. Amino acids: CASSFGTAYEQYF.

The rearrangement uses TRBV6-1 and TRBJ1-6; TRBD1 is a possible D gene (5 bases). Trimming took 4 bases from V and 7 from J, leaving 14 bases between them. CDR1 is MNHNS, CDR2 SASEGT, per germline. The CDR3 runs 15 residues. The CDR3 loop reads CASSGSGTFNSPLHF. Here the CDR3 DNA reads TGTGCCAGCAGTGGATCCGGGACTTTCAATTCACCCCTCCACTTT.

The chain is built from TRBV6-1 and TRBJ2-6; D uncertain. Germline CDR1 is MNHNS and CDR2 is SASEGT. This CDR3 region has 14 residues. V was pared by 10 bases and J by 0 bases, with 10 bases between. CDR3 sequence (DNA): TGTGCCACCCAATGGTACTCTGGGGCCAACGTCCTGACTTTC. Translating gives CATQWYSGANVLTF.

This clone occurred once. The chain joins TRBV27 to TRBJ2-1; 12 nucleotides match TRBD2. The CDR3 is 17 residues long. Trimming took 5 bases from V and 3 from J; bases not matched to a gene: 8. Per the germline V gene, CDR1 is MNHEY and CDR2 is SMNVEV (reference sequence). The CDR3 nucleotides are TGTGCCAGCAGTCCCCTGACTAGCGGGGGCCTCTACAATGAGCAGTTCTTC. It yields the protein CASSPLTSGGLYNEQFF.

The chain is built from TRBV9 and TRBJ2-6; D remains unclear. Germline V CDR1 and CDR2: SGDLS, YYNGEE. The CDR3 is 17 residues long. The germline V and J ends were trimmed by 0 bases and 1 base, with 11 bases remaining between them. The CDR3 coding sequence is TGTGCCAGCAGCGTAGGGCCCTCCGGGTCTGGGGCCAACGTCCTGACTTTC. As protein: CASSVGPSGSGANVLTF.

By proportion, this clone is large. The chain carries TRBV10-2 and TRBJ1-1, with TRBD1 matching over 9 bases. CDR1 WSHSY and CDR2 SAAADI come from the germline V gene. The ends lost 5 bases at V and 2 bases at J; junction bases unmatched: 3. The CDR3 is made up of 14 amino acids. In nucleotides, the CDR3 is TGCGCCAGCAGTTCGGGACAGGGAAACACTGAAGCTTTCTTT. Encoded protein: CASSSGQGNTEAFF.

This chain joins TRBV7-9 and TRBJ2-2; TRBD1 might be the D (5 bases). The V and J ends lost 0 bases and 7 bases respectively, with 15 bases between them. Germline V gene data show CDR1 as SEHNR and CDR2 as FQNEAQ (reference sequence). This CDR3 is built from 16 residues. The chain's CDR3 is CASSLAGQKFGGELFF. In DNA, the CDR3 is TGTGCCAGCAGCTTAGCTGGACAAAAATTCGGCGGGGAGCTGTTTTTT.

This clone was counted a few times. The rearrangement uses TRBV6-6 and TRBJ2-5; D is unclear. Trimming left V 9 bases short and J 0 bases short, with 8 bases between. Germline V gives CDR1 MNHNY, CDR2 SVGAGI (reference sequence). CDR3 length: 12 amino acids. The DNA for the CDR3 is TGTGCCAGTATCGGAGACCAAGAGACCCAGTACTTC. Its translation: CASIGDQETQYF.

This clone was observed a handful of times. The chain employs TRBV7-9 and TRBJ2-3; 16 nucleotides agree with TRBD2. The CDR3 totals 18 residues. CDR1 SEHNR and CDR2 FQNEAQ come from the germline V gene (reference sequence). Unmatched junction bases numbered 10, after V lost 6 bases and J lost 4 bases. CDR3 sequence reads: CASRPGTSGGARADTQYF. In DNA, the CDR3 is TGTGCCAGCAGACCCGGGACTAGCGGGGGGGCACGGGCAGATACGCAGTATTTT.

Concerning this clone itself: The germline gene is not matched at one end of the junction; a read error may be the cause. The chain employs TRBV7-9 and TRBJ1-2, with D maybe TRBD1 (5 bases). Germline CDR1 and CDR2: SEHNR and FQNEAQ (reference sequence). This CDR3 contains 15 residues. In DNA, the CDR3 is TGTGCCAGCAGTTTAGCAGGGTTTTCTAACTATGGCTACACCTTC. This encodes CASSLAGFSNYGYTF.

The chain is built from TRBV4-2 and TRBJ2-5, with 13 bases that match TRBD2. This CDR3 comprises 16 residues. V shed 4 bases and J 2 bases; nucleotides not matched to a gene: 4. Germline CDR1 and CDR2: LGHNA and YNFKEQ. This chain's CDR3 is CASSPGTSGAQETQYF. The CDR3 coding sequence is TGTGCCAGCAGCCCCGGGACTAGCGGGGCTCAAGAGACCCAGTACTTC.

The chain combines TRBV9 with TRBJ2-1; TRBD2 aligns across 8 bases. Germline V CDR1 and CDR2: SGDLS, YYNGEE. Trimming at V came to 1 base and at J to 6 bases, leaving 9 bases not matched to a gene. The CDR3 length is 16 residues. CDR3 amino acids: CASSVTPGGGGNEQFF. As DNA, the CDR3 is TGTGCCAGCAGCGTAACCCCCGGGGGGGGAGGCAATGAGCAGTTCTTC.

The chain joins TRBV2 to TRBJ1-4, with 7 positions matching TRBD1. The germline CDR1 and CDR2 sequences are SNHLY and FYNNEI. The V segment lost 3 bases and the J segment 7 bases; nucleotides outside the gene matches: 2. CDR3 size: 13 residues. DNA of the CDR3: TGTGCCAGCAGTGAGGGACAGCTTGAAAAACTGTTTTTT. Its protein product is CASSEGQLEKLFF. Combining the CDR3 with reference TRBV2 and TRBJ1-4 gives the whole variable domain EPEVTQTPSHQVTQMGQEVILRCVPISNHLYFYWYRQILGQKVEFLVSFYNNEISEKSEIFDDQFSVERPDGSNFTLKIRSTKLEDSAMYFCASSEGQLEKLFFGSGTQLSVL.

V and J are TRBV5-5 and TRBJ2-7, with 7 bases matching TRBD1. This CDR3 is 14 amino acids long. Germline-derived CDR1 and CDR2 are SGHKS and YYEKEE (reference sequence). V gave up 2 bases and J gave up 0 bases; unmatched junction bases: 2. Written as DNA, the CDR3 is TGTGCCAGCAGCTTCAGGGGGACCTCCTACGAGCAGTACTTC. As protein: CASSFRGTSYEQYF.

The chain carries TRBV11-2 and TRBJ1-1; weak D call: TRBD1 (6 bases). The CDR3 consists of 14 residues. Per the germline V gene, CDR1 is SGHAT and CDR2 is FQNNGV. V gave up 1 base and J gave up 5 bases, with 11 bases separating them. Here the CDR3 reads CASSLVGAVTEAFF. The CDR3 bases are TGTGCCAGCAGCTTAGTGGGGGCGGTAACTGAAGCTTTCTTT.

The rearrangement uses TRBV2 and TRBJ2-3; weak D call: TRBD2 (7 bases). Germline CDR1 is SNHLY and CDR2 is FYNNEI. This CDR3 is built from 15 residues. V was pared by 6 bases and J by 2 bases, with 15 bases between. The CDR3 region has the DNA TGTGCCAGCAGCTACGCGGGGGCAGACACAGATACGCAGTATTTT. Translating gives CASSYAGADTDTQYF.

The chain employs TRBV9 and TRBJ1-2, with TRBD1 as a possible D gene (6 bases). Germline loops: CDR1 SGDLS, CDR2 YYNGEE. Deletions cut 5 bases from V and 0 bases from J, with 11 bases between. The length of the CDR3 is 14 residues. CDR3 sequence (DNA): TGTGCCAGCAGATTACAGGGATCTAACTATGGCTACACCTTC. This gives the protein CASRLQGSNYGYTF.

This chain links TRBV9 with TRBJ2-3, with D uncertain. V was shortened by 4 bases and J by 3 bases, with 15 bases between the two germline ends. Germline-derived CDR1 and CDR2 are SGDLS and YYNGEE. The CDR3 consists of 15 residues. CDR3 DNA sequence: TGTGCCAGCAGCCCCCGGTCCGGTCAAACAGATACGCAGTATTTT. Translating gives CASSPRSGQTDTQYF.

This clone was found a few times. The genes are TRBV7-9 and TRBJ2-4; TRBD2 matches at 7 bases. The V gene end was trimmed by 5 bases and the J gene end by 3 bases; junction bases not matched to a gene: 13. Germline-derived CDR1 and CDR2 are SEHNR and FQNEAQ (reference sequence). CDR3 length: 17 residues. The CDR3 here is CASSPTSGAVDKNIQYF. The CDR3 DNA follows: TGTGCCAGCAGCCCGACGAGCGGGGCAGTTGACAAAAACATTCAGTACTTC.

This clone was detected a few times. The chain has TRBV6-1 and TRBJ1-1; D gene uncertain. CDR1 MNHNS and CDR2 SASEGT come from the germline V gene. V shed 3 bases and J shed 4 bases, with 15 bases lying between them. The CDR3 has 15 amino acids. This chain's CDR3 is CASSDSEGTVTEAFF. The CDR3 region has the DNA TGTGCCAGCAGTGATTCCGAGGGAACGGTCACTGAAGCTTTCTTT.